The present TCR beta chain was sequenced within a study of cytomegalovirus exposure and HLA in healthy donors. The primer mix had 60 Vbeta and 13 Jbeta primers. Libraries were prepared by immunoSEQ multiplex PCR; TCRdb keeps only in-frame clonotypes and omits some of them. Here the sample spans roughly 240,000 clones, 82% being singletons. This CDR3 comprises 12 residues. Germline CDR1 and CDR2: MNHEY and SMNVEV (reference sequence). The sequenced material came from PBMCs. This receptor was taken from a middle-aged woman in good health and CMV-seropositive. The chain combines TRBV27 with TRBJ1-2; no clear D. The CDR3, as DNA: TGTACCCCAACACGGGGAGAGGATCTCTACACCTTC. This codes for CTPTRGEDLYTF.